This TCR beta chain was identified during a study of T cell responses to AZD1222 COVID-19 vaccine. On this clone: What it recognizes is unknown.

CDR3 length equals 17 residues. V was pared by 5 bases and J by 2 bases, with 20 bases between. Germline V gene data show CDR1 as SGHTA and CDR2 as FQGTGA. Study results and caveats: Seropositive AZD1222 recipients at baseline numbered only 5 or 6. The peak T cell response came first, and repertoires were sampled only after it.

Data came from immunoSEQ multiplex PCR; TCRdb stores just in-frame clones and leaves some out. Of roughly 35,000 clones detected, more than 75% appear once; the ten largest clones hold roughly 4.5%. The sequence derives from an adult who received the AZD1222 COVID-19 vaccine. The material sequenced was peripheral blood, taken 28 days after the second AZD1222 dose. The chain recombines TRBV7-3 with TRBJ2-3, with D tentatively TRBD2 (6 bases). This CDR3 reads CASSPNVAGPYTDTQYF. In DNA, the CDR3 is TGTGCCAGCAGCCCTAACGTGGCGGGGCCTTACACAGATACGCAGTATTTT.